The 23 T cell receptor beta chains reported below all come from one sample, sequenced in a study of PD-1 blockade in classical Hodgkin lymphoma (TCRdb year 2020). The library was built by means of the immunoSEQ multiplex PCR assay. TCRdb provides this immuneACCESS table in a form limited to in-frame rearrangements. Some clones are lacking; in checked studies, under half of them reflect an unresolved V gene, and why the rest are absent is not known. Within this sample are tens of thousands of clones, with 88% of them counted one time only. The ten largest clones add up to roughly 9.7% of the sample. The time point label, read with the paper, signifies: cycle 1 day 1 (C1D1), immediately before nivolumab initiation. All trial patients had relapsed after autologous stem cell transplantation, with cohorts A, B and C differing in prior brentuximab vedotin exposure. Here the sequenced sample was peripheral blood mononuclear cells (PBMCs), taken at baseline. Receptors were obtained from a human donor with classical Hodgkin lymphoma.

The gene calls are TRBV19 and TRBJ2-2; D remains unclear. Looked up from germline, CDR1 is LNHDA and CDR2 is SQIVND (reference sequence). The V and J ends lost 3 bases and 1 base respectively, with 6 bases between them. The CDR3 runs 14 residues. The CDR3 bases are TGTGCCAGTAGTATGTCAGAGAACACCGGGGAGCTGTTTTTT. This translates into CASSMSENTGELFF.

CDR3 coding DNA: TGTGCCAGCAGTGATGGCAGGGCGGTCCAAGAGACCCAGTACTTC. This gives the protein CASSDGRAVQETQYF. The gene calls are TRBV6-1 and TRBJ2-5; tentative D call: TRBD1 (5 bases). The germline CDR1 and CDR2 sequences are MNHNS and SASEGT. Trimming took off 3 bases at V and 1 base at J, with 12 bases between the two ends. The CDR3 runs 15 residues.

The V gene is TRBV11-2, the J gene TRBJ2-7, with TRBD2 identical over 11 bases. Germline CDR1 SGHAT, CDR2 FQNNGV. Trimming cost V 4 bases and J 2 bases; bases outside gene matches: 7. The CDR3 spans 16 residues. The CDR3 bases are TGTGCCAGCAGCTCCCCTCTAGCGGGGGGAACCTACGAGCAGTACTTC. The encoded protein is CASSSPLAGGTYEQYF.

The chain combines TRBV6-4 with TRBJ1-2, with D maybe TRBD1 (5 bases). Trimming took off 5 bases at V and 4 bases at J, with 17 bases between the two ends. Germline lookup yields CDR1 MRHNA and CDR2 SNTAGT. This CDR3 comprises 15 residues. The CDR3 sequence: CASSHRDGKGYGYTF. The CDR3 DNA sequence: TGTGCCAGCAGTCATCGGGACGGAAAAGGCTATGGCTACACCTTC.

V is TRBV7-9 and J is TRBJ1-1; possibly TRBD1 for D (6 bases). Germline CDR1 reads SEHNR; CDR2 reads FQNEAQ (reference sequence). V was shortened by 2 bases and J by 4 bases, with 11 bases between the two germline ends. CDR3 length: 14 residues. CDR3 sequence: CASSLPQGTTEAFF. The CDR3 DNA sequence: TGTGCCAGCAGCTTACCCCAGGGGACCACTGAAGCTTTCTTT.

CDR3 protein: CASSLFGAGNDEQFF. For the CDR3, the DNA is TGTGCCAGCAGCTTATTCGGGGCAGGGAACGATGAGCAGTTCTTC. The chain employs TRBV5-8 and TRBJ2-1; possibly TRBD1 or TRBD2 for D (5 bases each). CDR1 and CDR2 from the germline V gene are SGHTS and YDEGEE. The V and J ends lost 2 bases and 8 bases respectively, with 17 bases between them. The CDR3 has 15 residues.

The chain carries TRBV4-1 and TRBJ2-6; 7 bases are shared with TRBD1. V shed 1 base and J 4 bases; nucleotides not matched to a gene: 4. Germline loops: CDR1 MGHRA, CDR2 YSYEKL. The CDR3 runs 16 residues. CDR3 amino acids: CASSQVPGGGANVLTF. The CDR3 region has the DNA TGCGCCAGCAGCCAAGTCCCAGGGGGAGGGGCCAACGTCCTGACTTTC.

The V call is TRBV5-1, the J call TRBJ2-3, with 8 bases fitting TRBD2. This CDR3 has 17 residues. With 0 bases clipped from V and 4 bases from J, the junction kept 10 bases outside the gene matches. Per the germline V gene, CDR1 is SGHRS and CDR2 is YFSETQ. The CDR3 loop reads CASSLAGLASSADTQYF. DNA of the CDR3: TGCGCCAGCAGCTTGGCCGGACTAGCTAGCTCGGCAGATACGCAGTATTTT.

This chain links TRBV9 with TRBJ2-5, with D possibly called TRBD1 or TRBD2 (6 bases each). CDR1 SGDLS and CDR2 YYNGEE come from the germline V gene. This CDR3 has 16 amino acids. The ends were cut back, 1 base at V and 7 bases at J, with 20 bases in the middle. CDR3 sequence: CASSVSQSTRGATQYF. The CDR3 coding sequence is TGTGCCAGCAGCGTATCCCAATCGACTAGGGGGGCGACCCAGTACTTC. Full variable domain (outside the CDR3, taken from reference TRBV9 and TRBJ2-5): DSGVTQTPKHLITATGQRVTLRCSPRSGDLSVYWYQQSLDQGLQFLIQYYNGEERAKGNILERFSAQQFPDLHSELNLSSLELGDSALYFCASSVSQSTRGATQYFGPGTRLLVL.

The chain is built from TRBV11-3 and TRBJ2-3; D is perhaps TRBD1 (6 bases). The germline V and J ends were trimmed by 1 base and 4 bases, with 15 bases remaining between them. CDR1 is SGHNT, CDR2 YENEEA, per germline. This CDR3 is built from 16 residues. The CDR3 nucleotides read TGTGCCAGCAGCTTAGGAGGGGGAAGGGGCCCAGATACGCAGTATTTT. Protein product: CASSLGGGRGPDTQYF. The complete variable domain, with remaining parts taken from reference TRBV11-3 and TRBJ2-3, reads EAGVVQSPRYKIIEKKQPVAFWCNPISGHNTLYWYLQNLGQGPELLIRYENEEAVDDSQLPKDRFSAERLKGVDSTLKIQPAELGDSAVYLCASSLGGGRGPDTQYFGPGTRLTVL.

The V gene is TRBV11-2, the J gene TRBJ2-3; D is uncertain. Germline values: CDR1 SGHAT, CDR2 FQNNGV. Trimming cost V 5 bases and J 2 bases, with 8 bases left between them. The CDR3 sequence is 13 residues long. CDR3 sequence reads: CASSRANTDTQYF. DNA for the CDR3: TGTGCCAGCAGCCGAGCAAACACAGATACGCAGTATTTT.

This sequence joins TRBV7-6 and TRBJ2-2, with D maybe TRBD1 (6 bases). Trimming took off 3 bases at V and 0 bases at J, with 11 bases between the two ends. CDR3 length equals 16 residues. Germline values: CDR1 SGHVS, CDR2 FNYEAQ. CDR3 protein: CASSLGWTANTGELFF. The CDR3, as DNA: TGTGCCAGCAGCTTGGGTTGGACAGCGAACACCGGGGAGCTGTTTTTT. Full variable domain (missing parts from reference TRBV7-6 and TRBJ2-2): GAGVSQSPRYKVTKRGQDVALRCDPISGHVSLYWYRQALGQGPEFLTYFNYEAQQDKSGLPNDRFSAERPEGSISTLTIQRTEQRDSAMYRCASSLGWTANTGELFFGEGSRLTVL.

The chain's CDR3 is CASSWGLAGFTDTQYF. The CDR3 nucleotides read TGTGCCAGCAGTTGGGGACTAGCGGGATTCACAGATACGCAGTATTTT. The chain links TRBV9 to TRBJ2-3; 13 bases agree with TRBD2. This CDR3 is 16 amino acids long. The germline V gene encodes CDR1 SGDLS and CDR2 YYNGEE. The V segment lost 5 bases and the J segment 2 bases; nucleotides outside the gene matches: 5.

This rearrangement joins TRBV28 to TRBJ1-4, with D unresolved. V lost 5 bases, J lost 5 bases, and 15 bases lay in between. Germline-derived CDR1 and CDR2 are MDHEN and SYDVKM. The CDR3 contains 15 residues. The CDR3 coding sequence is TGTGCCAGCAGTCCGCCCTTAGGGCCCAATGAAAAACTGTTTTTT. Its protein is CASSPPLGPNEKLFF.

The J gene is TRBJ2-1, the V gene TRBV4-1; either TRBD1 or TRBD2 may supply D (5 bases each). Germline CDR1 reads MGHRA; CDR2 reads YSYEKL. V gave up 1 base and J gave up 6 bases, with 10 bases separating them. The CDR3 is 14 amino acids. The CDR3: CASSQGDVRNEQFF. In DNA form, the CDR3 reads TGCGCCAGCAGCCAAGGGGACGTCCGCAATGAGCAGTTCTTC.

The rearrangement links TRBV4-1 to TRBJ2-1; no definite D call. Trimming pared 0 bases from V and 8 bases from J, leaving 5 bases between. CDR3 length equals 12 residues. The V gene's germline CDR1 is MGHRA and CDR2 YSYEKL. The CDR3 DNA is TGCGCCAGCAGCCAAGACGGGTATGAGCAGTTCTTC. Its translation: CASSQDGYEQFF.

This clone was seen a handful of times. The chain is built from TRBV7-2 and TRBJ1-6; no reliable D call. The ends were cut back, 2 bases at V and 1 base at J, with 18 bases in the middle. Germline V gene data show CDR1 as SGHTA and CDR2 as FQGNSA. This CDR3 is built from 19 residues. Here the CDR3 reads CASSLLRTRRPSYNSPLHF. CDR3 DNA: TGTGCCAGCAGCTTACTTCGGACGAGGAGGCCTTCCTATAATTCACCCCTCCACTTT.

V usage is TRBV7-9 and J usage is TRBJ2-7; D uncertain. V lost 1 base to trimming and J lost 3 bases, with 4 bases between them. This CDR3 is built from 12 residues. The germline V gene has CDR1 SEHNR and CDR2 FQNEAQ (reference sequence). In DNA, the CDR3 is TGTGCCAGCAGCTTAGGCAGCTACGAGCAGTACTTC. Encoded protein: CASSLGSYEQYF.

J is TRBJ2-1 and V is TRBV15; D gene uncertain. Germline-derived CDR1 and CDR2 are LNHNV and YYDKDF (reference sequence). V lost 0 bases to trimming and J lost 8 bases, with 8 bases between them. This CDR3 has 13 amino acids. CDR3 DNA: TGTGCCACCAGCAGAGAGGGTAGAGATGAGCAGTTCTTC. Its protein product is CATSREGRDEQFF. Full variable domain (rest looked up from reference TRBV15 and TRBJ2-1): DAMVIQNPRYQVTQFGKPVTLSCSQTLNHNVMYWYQQKSSQAPKLLFHYYDKDFNNEADTPDNFQSRRPNTSFCFLDIRSPGLGDTAMYLCATSREGRDEQFFGPGTRLTVL.

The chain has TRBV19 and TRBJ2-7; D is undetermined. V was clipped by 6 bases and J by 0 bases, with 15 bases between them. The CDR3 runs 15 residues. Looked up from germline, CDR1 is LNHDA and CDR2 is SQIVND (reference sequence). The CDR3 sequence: CASRLTARSSYEQYF. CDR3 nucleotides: TGTGCCAGTAGACTGACCGCGAGGAGCTCCTACGAGCAGTACTTC.

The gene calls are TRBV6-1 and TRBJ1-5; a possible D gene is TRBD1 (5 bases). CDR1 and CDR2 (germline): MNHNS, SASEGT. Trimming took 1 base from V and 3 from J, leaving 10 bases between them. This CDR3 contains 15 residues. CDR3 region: CASSEGGGFNQPQHF. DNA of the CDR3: TGTGCCAGCAGTGAAGGTGGGGGTTTCAATCAGCCCCAGCATTTT.

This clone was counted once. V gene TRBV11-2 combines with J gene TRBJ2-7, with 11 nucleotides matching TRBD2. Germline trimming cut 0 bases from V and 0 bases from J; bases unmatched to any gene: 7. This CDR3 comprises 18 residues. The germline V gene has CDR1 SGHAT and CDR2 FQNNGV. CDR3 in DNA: TGTGCCAGCAGCTTAGATCCGCGGACTAGCGGGTCCTCCTACGAGCAGTACTTC. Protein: CASSLDPRTSGSSYEQYF. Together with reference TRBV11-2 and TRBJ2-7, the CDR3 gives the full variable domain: EAGVAQSPRYKIIEKRQSVAFWCNPISGHATLYWYQQILGQGPKLLIQFQNNGVVDDSQLPKDRFSAERLKGVDSTLKIQPAKLEDSAVYLCASSLDPRTSGSSYEQYFGPGTRLTVT.

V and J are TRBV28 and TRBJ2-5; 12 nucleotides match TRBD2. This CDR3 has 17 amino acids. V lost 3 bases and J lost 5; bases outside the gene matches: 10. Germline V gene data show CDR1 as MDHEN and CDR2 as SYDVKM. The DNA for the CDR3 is TGTGCCAGCAGTTTCCCGTCTAGCGGGAGGGCCAGGGAGACCCAGTACTTC. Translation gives CASSFPSSGRARETQYF.